A single sample gave rise to the 17 T cell receptor beta chains below, sequenced in a study of T cell responses to AZD1222 COVID-19 vaccine. This table comes from immunoSEQ multiplex PCR, and its TCRdb copy is limited to in-frame clones, with some not included. The sample records about 160,000 clones, about 92% being singletons. The material sequenced was peripheral blood, taken 28 days after the second AZD1222 dose. The receptors were sampled from an adult who received the AZD1222 COVID-19 vaccine.

A single count supports this clone. The CDR3 nucleotides read TGTGCCAGCAGCGTAGTCGACAGGGGGATCTCTGAAGCTTTCTTT. Residues: CASSVVDRGISEAFF. The chain joins TRBV9 to TRBJ1-1; 9 nucleotides match TRBD1. The ends lost 0 bases at V and 6 bases at J; junction bases unmatched: 6. The CDR3 extends over 15 amino acids. Germline CDR1 and CDR2: SGDLS and YYNGEE.

This clone was seen a few times. The chain is built from TRBV11-3 and TRBJ2-1; perhaps TRBD1 as D (6 bases). This CDR3 region has 15 residues. Trimming removed 5 bases from V and 2 bases from J, with 13 bases in between. Germline V gives CDR1 SGHNT, CDR2 YENEEA. This CDR3 is CASSPFDRPYNEQFF. The CDR3 region has the DNA TGTGCCAGCAGCCCTTTTGACAGGCCCTACAATGAGCAGTTCTTC.

CDR3 sequence (DNA): TGTGCCACCAGCAGAAGCACAGGGAGGAGAAATCAGCCCCAGCATTTT. This codes for CATSRSTGRRNQPQHF. The chain has TRBV15 and TRBJ1-5; possibly TRBD1 for D (6 bases). The CDR3 loop spans 16 amino acids. The germline CDR1 and CDR2 sequences are LNHNV and YYDKDF (reference sequence). V lost 2 bases to trimming and J lost 4 bases, with 15 bases between them.

This clone came up once. A read error may produce the germline difference seen at one junction end. The chain uses TRBV6-1 and TRBJ1-2, with D tentatively TRBD1 (5 bases). Germline CDR1 and CDR2: MNHNS and SASEGT. CDR3 length: 14 amino acids. The CDR3 is CASREVEGYSGYTF. The CDR3 DNA is TGTGCCAGCAGGGAAGTCGAGGGGTACAGTGGCTACACCTTC.

This sequence joins TRBV19 and TRBJ1-1; tentatively, D is TRBD1 (5 bases). V was trimmed by 8 bases and J by 4 bases, leaving 11 bases between them. Germline loops: CDR1 LNHDA, CDR2 SQIVND (reference sequence). CDR3 length: 12 amino acids. The CDR3 region has the DNA TGTGCCAGTCTGATGGGGGGCACTGAAGCTTTCTTT. As protein: CASLMGGTEAFF.

This chain connects TRBV14 to TRBJ1-4; 8 bases line up with TRBD1. The germline gives CDR1 SGHDN, CDR2 FVKESK. V lost 4 bases, J lost 5 bases, and 9 bases stayed unmatched. This CDR3 has 16 amino acids. CDR3 nucleotide sequence: TGTGCCAGCAGCCCCCGACCGGACAGGGACAATGAAAAACTGTTTTTT. Translation gives CASSPRPDRDNEKLFF.

The V and J genes are TRBV28 and TRBJ2-7; D remains ambiguous. CDR3 length equals 13 residues. V lost 6 bases and J 2 bases, leaving 11 bases between the germline ends. Germline CDR1 MDHEN, CDR2 SYDVKM. CDR3 sequence (DNA): TGTGCCAGCAGAGGACGCGGACCCTACGAGCAGTACTTC. This encodes CASRGRGPYEQYF.

Only one count was recorded for this clone. The rearrangement joins TRBV4-1 to TRBJ2-2; D remains ambiguous. The CDR3 sequence is 13 residues long. V was trimmed by 1 base and J by 9 bases, leaving 9 bases between them. Germline CDR1 and CDR2: MGHRA and YSYEKL. For the CDR3, the DNA is TGCGCCAGCAGCCAAGCGAGTCGCCGGGAGCTGTTTTTT. This sequence encodes CASSQASRRELFF.

This chain links TRBV25-1 with TRBJ2-7, with D perhaps matching TRBD1 or TRBD2 (6 bases each). V was cut by 2 bases and J by 7 bases, with 15 bases left in between. The length of the CDR3 is 14 residues. Germline loops: CDR1 MGHDK, CDR2 SYGVNS. The CDR3 here is CASSETGHRGEQYF. The CDR3 region has the DNA TGTGCCAGCAGTGAAACGGGACATCGGGGGGAGCAGTACTTC.

The chain recombines TRBV11-3 with TRBJ2-1, with D unclear. Germline values: CDR1 SGHNT, CDR2 YENEEA. This CDR3 is 15 amino acids long. Trimming stripped 2 bases from V and 0 bases from J, with 8 bases between. The CDR3 is CASSLSVSSYNEQFF. CDR3 coding DNA: TGTGCCAGCAGCTTATCCGTAAGCTCCTACAATGAGCAGTTCTTC.

This sequence joins TRBV11-2 and TRBJ2-3, with TRBD2 matching over 7 bases. Looked up from germline, CDR1 is SGHAT and CDR2 is FQNNGV. This CDR3 comprises 15 residues. V gave up 5 bases and J gave up 2 bases; unmatched junction bases: 7. The CDR3 DNA sequence: TGTGCCAGCAGCCTTGGGGACTACCACACAGATACGCAGTATTTT. Residues: CASSLGDYHTDTQYF.

The chain carries TRBV27 and TRBJ2-3; 9 nucleotides align to TRBD2. This CDR3 spans 15 amino acids. V lost 8 bases and J lost 5; bases outside the gene matches: 11. CDR1 is MNHEY, CDR2 SMNVEV, per germline (reference sequence). CDR3 coding DNA: TGTGCCAGCGAGTTAGCGGGAGATGTAAGAGATACGCAGTATTTT. Translating gives CASELAGDVRDTQYF.

The chain recombines TRBV14 with TRBJ1-4; D is possibly TRBD1 (5 bases). Germline V gene data show CDR1 as SGHDN and CDR2 as FVKESK. V lost 2 bases, J lost 4 bases, and 8 bases lay in between. This CDR3 region has 14 residues. CDR3 sequence: CASSQKGFNEKLFF. As DNA, the CDR3 is TGTGCCAGCAGCCAAAAGGGGTTTAATGAAAAACTGTTTTTT.

This chain uses TRBV10-2 with TRBJ2-1; a weak D match, TRBD1 (5 bases). CDR3 length: 13 residues. The V end lost 8 bases, the J end lost 3 bases, and 11 bases lay between the germline ends. Germline V gene lookup returns CDR1 WSHSY and CDR2 SAAADI. The CDR3 here is CASQGVNYNEQFF. DNA for the CDR3: TGCGCCAGCCAAGGGGTAAACTACAATGAGCAGTTCTTC.

The chain links TRBV29-1 to TRBJ2-3; D may correspond to TRBD1 or TRBD2 (6 bases each). V lost 4 bases to trimming and J lost 4 bases, with 12 bases between them. The CDR3 extends over 13 amino acids. CDR1 and CDR2 (germline): SQVTM, ANQGSEA. The CDR3 region has the DNA TGCAGCGTTGGTCAGGAGGGGGCAGATACGCAGTATTTT. Its translation is CSVGQEGADTQYF.

This CDR3 is CATSDATTANYGYTF. In DNA form, the CDR3 reads TGTGCCACCAGTGACGCCACGACAGCAAACTATGGCTACACCTTC. The chain joins TRBV24-1 to TRBJ1-2, with D maybe TRBD1 (5 bases). The germline V gene has CDR1 KGHDR and CDR2 SFDVKD. This CDR3 spans 15 amino acids. The V and J ends lost 4 bases and 2 bases respectively, with 13 bases between them.

The rearrangement joins TRBV19 to TRBJ2-7; D unresolved. Germline assignment: CDR1 LNHDA and CDR2 SQIVND (reference sequence). V was shortened by 4 bases and J by 4 bases, with 17 bases between the two germline ends. The CDR3 is 15 residues long. DNA for the CDR3: TGTGCCAGTAGTAAGTGGGCAGGTGGATTGTACGAGCAGTACTTC. It codes for CASSKWAGGLYEQYF.